Listed below are T cell receptor beta chains from one sample, sequenced in a study of OX40 agonist ivuxolimab in advanced cancers. The protocol was immunoSEQ multiplex PCR, while the TCRdb copy is restricted to in-frame clones and leaves out a portion. The sample holds under 45,000 clones, 80% seen once. The sample here was CD4+ or CD8+ T cells sorted from blood, taken in a trial of the OX40 agonist ivuxolimab. Receptor source: an adult with an advanced solid tumor such as melanoma, head and neck, liver or kidney cancer. The CDR3 runs from the conserved cysteine through the conserved F or W. Fields, in order: D gene, J gene, clone size, V gene, CDR3 protein, CDR3 DNA. A D gene is named only where the DNA matches it firmly. Clone size is shown for a subset of rows, as once, few, many or a class of expanded clone.

d_call: TRBD1; j_call: TRBJ2-1; clone_size: NA; v_call: TRBV19; cdr3_aa: CASSIQGQLGPYNEQFF; cdr3_nt: TGTGCCAGTAGTATACAGGGACAGTTGGGACCCTACAATGAGCAGTTCTTC
d_call: NA; j_call: TRBJ2-1; clone_size: NA; v_call: TRBV10-2; cdr3_aa: CASSDRSPGTSYNEQFF; cdr3_nt: TGCGCCAGCAGTGATCGCTCTCCGGGAACCTCCTACAATGAGCAGTTCTTC
d_call: TRBD2; j_call: TRBJ2-1; clone_size: NA; v_call: TRBV19; cdr3_aa: CASLGTSGRGGSYNEQFF; cdr3_nt: TGTGCCAGCCTCGGGACTAGCGGGAGGGGGGGCTCCTACAATGAGCAGTTCTTC
d_call: TRBD2; j_call: TRBJ2-3; clone_size: once; v_call: TRBV9; cdr3_aa: CASSATSGSTDTQYF; cdr3_nt: TGTGCCAGCAGCGCAACTAGCGGAAGCACAGATACGCAGTATTTT
d_call: TRBD1; j_call: TRBJ2-1; clone_size: NA; v_call: TRBV27; cdr3_aa: CASSREGANEQFF; cdr3_nt: TGTGCCAGCAGTCGTGAGGGGGCGAATGAGCAGTTCTTC
d_call: NA; j_call: TRBJ1-6; clone_size: NA; v_call: TRBV6-5; cdr3_aa: CASSYRAGYSPLHF; cdr3_nt: TGTGCCAGCAGTTATCGGGCAGGGTATTCACCCCTCCACTTT
d_call: NA; j_call: TRBJ1-3; clone_size: NA; v_call: TRBV7-8; cdr3_aa: CASSPGDGSSGNTIYF; cdr3_nt: TGTGCCAGCAGCCCCGGGGACGGCTCCTCTGGAAACACCATATATTTT
d_call: TRBD1; j_call: TRBJ1-1; clone_size: NA; v_call: TRBV7-6; cdr3_aa: CASSDRGVVAEAFF; cdr3_nt: TGTGCCAGCAGCGACAGGGGAGTCGTCGCTGAAGCTTTCTTT
d_call: NA; j_call: TRBJ2-7; clone_size: NA; v_call: TRBV19; cdr3_aa: CASRNSGVVYEQYF; cdr3_nt: TGTGCCAGTAGAAACAGCGGAGTTGTTTACGAGCAGTACTTC
d_call: TRBD1; j_call: TRBJ1-6; clone_size: NA; v_call: TRBV19; cdr3_aa: CASSNPGGKGGSPLHF; cdr3_nt: TGTGCCAGTAGTAACCCAGGGGGAAAAGGAGGATCACCCCTCCACTTT
d_call: NA; j_call: TRBJ2-3; clone_size: NA; v_call: TRBV9; cdr3_aa: CASSERGAQGTDTQYF; cdr3_nt: TGTGCCAGCAGCGAAAGAGGGGCTCAAGGGACAGATACGCAGTATTTT
d_call: TRBD1; j_call: TRBJ2-2; clone_size: NA; v_call: TRBV10-3; cdr3_aa: CAIGRTGVTGELFF; cdr3_nt: TGTGCCATCGGAAGGACAGGGGTTACCGGGGAGCTGTTTTTT
d_call: TRBD1; j_call: TRBJ1-2; clone_size: NA; v_call: TRBV6-4; cdr3_aa: CASSDPGTGIYGYTF; cdr3_nt: TGTGCCAGCAGTGACCCAGGGACAGGGATCTATGGCTACACCTTC
d_call: NA; j_call: TRBJ1-1; clone_size: NA; v_call: TRBV7-3; cdr3_aa: CASSLRGRAFF; cdr3_nt: TGTGCCAGCAGCCTCAGGGGAAGAGCTTTCTTT
d_call: TRBD1; j_call: TRBJ1-4; clone_size: few; v_call: TRBV18; cdr3_aa: CASSRTGGSEKLFF; cdr3_nt: TGTGCCAGCTCAAGGACAGGGGGGAGCGAAAAACTGTTTTTT
d_call: TRBD1; j_call: TRBJ1-2; clone_size: NA; v_call: TRBV4-2; cdr3_aa: CASSRQGGGLNYGYTF; cdr3_nt: TGTGCCAGCAGCCGGCAGGGGGGGGGCCTAAACTATGGCTACACCTTC
d_call: NA; j_call: TRBJ1-1; clone_size: NA; v_call: TRBV5-1; cdr3_aa: CASRQGNTEAFF; cdr3_nt: TGCGCCAGCAGACAGGGGAACACTGAAGCTTTCTTT
d_call: NA; j_call: TRBJ1-1; clone_size: NA; v_call: TRBV11-1; cdr3_aa: CASSRWTPTGTEAFF; cdr3_nt: TGTGCCAGCAGCCGGTGGACACCTACGGGAACTGAAGCTTTCTTT
d_call: NA; j_call: TRBJ2-7; clone_size: few; v_call: TRBV16; cdr3_aa: CASSPTRGVYEQYF; cdr3_nt: TGTGCCAGCAGCCCGACTAGAGGGGTCTACGAGCAGTACTTC
d_call: NA; j_call: TRBJ2-7; clone_size: NA; v_call: TRBV7-2; cdr3_aa: CASSFGSATYEQYF; cdr3_nt: TGTGCCAGCAGCTTTGGGTCGGCTACCTACGAGCAGTACTTC
d_call: TRBD1; j_call: TRBJ2-7; clone_size: NA; v_call: TRBV7-7; cdr3_aa: CASSTGTGNPYEQYF; cdr3_nt: TGTGCCAGCAGCACTGGGACAGGAAACCCCTACGAGCAGTACTTC
d_call: NA; j_call: TRBJ1-5; clone_size: NA; v_call: TRBV7-2; cdr3_aa: CASSEEGYSNQPQHF; cdr3_nt: TGTGCCAGCAGCGAGGAGGGCTATAGCAATCAGCCCCAGCATTTT
d_call: TRBD1; j_call: TRBJ2-5; clone_size: NA; v_call: TRBV5-1; cdr3_aa: CASSVLGGLQETQYF; cdr3_nt: TGCGCCAGCAGCGTATTAGGGGGCCTCCAAGAGACCCAGTACTTC
d_call: NA; j_call: TRBJ1-2; clone_size: NA; v_call: TRBV10-3; cdr3_aa: CAISVVSGYTF; cdr3_nt: TGTGCCATCAGTGTGGTTTCTGGCTACACCTTC
d_call: NA; j_call: TRBJ1-4; clone_size: NA; v_call: TRBV9; cdr3_aa: CASSVGLAGTKNEKLFF; cdr3_nt: TGTGCCAGCAGCGTAGGGCTTGCCGGGACAAAGAATGAAAAACTGTTTTTT
d_call: NA; j_call: TRBJ1-6; clone_size: NA; v_call: TRBV6-5; cdr3_aa: CASSYRWGGPNSPLHF; cdr3_nt: TGTGCCAGCAGTTACCGCTGGGGTGGCCCGAATTCACCCCTCCACTTT
d_call: TRBD2; j_call: TRBJ2-1; clone_size: NA; v_call: TRBV11-2; cdr3_aa: CASSLTSGTHNEQFF; cdr3_nt: TGTGCCAGCAGCTTAACTAGCGGAACCCACAATGAGCAGTTCTTC
d_call: NA; j_call: TRBJ1-3; clone_size: few; v_call: TRBV27; cdr3_aa: CASSLLGAGNTIYF; cdr3_nt: TGTGCCAGCAGTTTACTCGGGGCCGGAAACACCATATATTTT
d_call: NA; j_call: TRBJ1-1; clone_size: NA; v_call: TRBV4-3; cdr3_aa: CASSLSHQSGVESFF; cdr3_nt: TGCGCCAGCAGCCTAAGCCACCAATCGGGGGTGGAGTCTTTCTTT
d_call: NA; j_call: TRBJ1-2; clone_size: NA; v_call: TRBV11-1; cdr3_aa: CASSSRGNYGYTF; cdr3_nt: TGTGCCAGCAGCTCAAGGGGAAACTATGGCTACACCTTC
d_call: TRBD1; j_call: TRBJ1-1; clone_size: NA; v_call: TRBV7-3; cdr3_aa: CASSSAPLGQGEAFF; cdr3_nt: TGTGCCAGCAGCTCCGCGCCCCTCGGACAGGGTGAAGCTTTCTTT
d_call: NA; j_call: TRBJ2-3; clone_size: NA; v_call: TRBV30; cdr3_aa: CAWSVRLPPQDTQYF; cdr3_nt: TGTGCCTGGAGTGTACGACTACCCCCGCAGGATACGCAGTATTTT
d_call: NA; j_call: TRBJ2-7; clone_size: NA; v_call: TRBV18; cdr3_aa: CASSLRADGSPYF; cdr3_nt: TGTGCCAGCTCACTGCGGGCCGATGGAAGTCCGTACTTC
d_call: NA; j_call: TRBJ2-7; clone_size: NA; v_call: TRBV2; cdr3_aa: CASTRGANTYEQYF; cdr3_nt: TGTGCCAGCACGAGAGGGGCCAATACCTACGAGCAGTACTTC
d_call: NA; j_call: TRBJ2-6; clone_size: NA; v_call: TRBV7-3; cdr3_aa: CASSHGIKGAGNVLTF; cdr3_nt: TGTGCCAGCAGCCACGGGATTAAAGGGGCTGGCAACGTCCTGACTTTC
d_call: TRBD2; j_call: TRBJ2-1; clone_size: NA; v_call: TRBV6-5; cdr3_aa: CASSYSGAGESEQFF; cdr3_nt: TGTGCCAGCAGTTACTCTGGAGCGGGAGAGAGTGAGCAGTTCTTC
d_call: NA; j_call: TRBJ1-2; clone_size: NA; v_call: TRBV5-4; cdr3_aa: CASSLDTGGYGYTF; cdr3_nt: TGTGCCAGCAGCTTGGACACCGGGGGCTATGGCTACACCTTC
d_call: TRBD1; j_call: TRBJ1-1; clone_size: NA; v_call: TRBV5-5; cdr3_aa: CASSWDRVLNTEAFF; cdr3_nt: TGTGCCAGCAGCTGGGACAGGGTTCTGAACACTGAAGCTTTCTTT
d_call: NA; j_call: TRBJ1-1; clone_size: few; v_call: TRBV6-5; cdr3_aa: CASSQTRNTEAFF; cdr3_nt: TGTGCCAGCAGCCAAACGAGGAACACTGAAGCTTTCTTT
d_call: NA; j_call: TRBJ2-5; clone_size: NA; v_call: TRBV7-9; cdr3_aa: CASITVGETQYF; cdr3_nt: TGTGCCAGCATCACCGTCGGAGAAACCCAGTACTTC
d_call: NA; j_call: TRBJ1-1; clone_size: NA; v_call: TRBV6-5; cdr3_aa: CASRKPSTEAFF; cdr3_nt: TGTGCCAGCAGAAAGCCCAGCACTGAAGCTTTCTTT
d_call: NA; j_call: TRBJ2-6; clone_size: once; v_call: TRBV9; cdr3_aa: CASGTSRSGANVLTF; cdr3_nt: TGTGCCAGTGGGACGAGCCGCTCTGGGGCCAACGTCCTGACTTTC
d_call: NA; j_call: TRBJ1-1; clone_size: NA; v_call: TRBV30; cdr3_aa: CAWSVRGLGQMNTEAFF; cdr3_nt: TGTGCCTGGAGTGTACGGGGTTTAGGACAGATGAACACTGAAGCTTTCTTT
d_call: NA; j_call: TRBJ2-7; clone_size: NA; v_call: TRBV28; cdr3_aa: CASSLWGAGSSYEQYF; cdr3_nt: TGTGCCAGCAGTTTATGGGGGGCAGGTTCTTCCTACGAGCAGTACTTC
d_call: TRBD2; j_call: TRBJ2-2; clone_size: NA; v_call: TRBV4-1; cdr3_aa: CASSTGLAITGELFF; cdr3_nt: TGCGCCAGCAGCACGGGACTAGCGATCACCGGGGAGCTGTTTTTT
d_call: NA; j_call: TRBJ2-2; clone_size: NA; v_call: TRBV6-6; cdr3_aa: CASSCMAGELFF; cdr3_nt: TGTGCCAGCAGTTGCATGGCCGGGGAGCTGTTTTTT
d_call: NA; j_call: TRBJ1-1; clone_size: few; v_call: TRBV29-1; cdr3_aa: CSVDQVEAFF; cdr3_nt: TGCAGCGTTGACCAGGTTGAAGCTTTCTTT
d_call: NA; j_call: TRBJ2-3; clone_size: NA; v_call: TRBV6-5; cdr3_aa: CASKGIQGGDTQYF; cdr3_nt: TGTGCCAGCAAGGGGATTCAAGGAGGAGATACGCAGTATTTT
d_call: NA; j_call: TRBJ2-3; clone_size: NA; v_call: TRBV6-6; cdr3_aa: CASSYSTAGATDTQYF; cdr3_nt: TGTGCCAGCAGTTACTCGACAGCCGGTGCCACAGATACGCAGTATTTT
d_call: TRBD1; j_call: TRBJ1-4; clone_size: NA; v_call: TRBV5-8; cdr3_aa: CASSVGTGHEKLFF; cdr3_nt: TGTGCCAGCAGCGTCGGGACAGGGCATGAAAAACTGTTTTTT
d_call: TRBD1; j_call: TRBJ2-7; clone_size: NA; v_call: TRBV7-2; cdr3_aa: CASSFRQGRGEGRYEQYF; cdr3_nt: TGTGCCAGCAGCTTTCGACAGGGGCGGGGCGAAGGTCGGTACGAGCAGTACTTC
d_call: NA; j_call: TRBJ2-1; clone_size: NA; v_call: TRBV7-8; cdr3_aa: CASSFLLTYNEQFF; cdr3_nt: TGTGCCAGCAGCTTTTTACTAACTTACAATGAGCAGTTCTTC
d_call: NA; j_call: TRBJ2-6; clone_size: NA; v_call: TRBV6-1; cdr3_aa: CASSVGAGANVLTF; cdr3_nt: TGTGCCAGCAGTGTCGGGGCTGGGGCCAACGTCCTGACTTTC
d_call: NA; j_call: TRBJ2-1; clone_size: NA; v_call: TRBV7-2; cdr3_aa: CAAGPIHEQFF; cdr3_nt: TGTGCCGCCGGGCCCATCCATGAGCAGTTCTTC